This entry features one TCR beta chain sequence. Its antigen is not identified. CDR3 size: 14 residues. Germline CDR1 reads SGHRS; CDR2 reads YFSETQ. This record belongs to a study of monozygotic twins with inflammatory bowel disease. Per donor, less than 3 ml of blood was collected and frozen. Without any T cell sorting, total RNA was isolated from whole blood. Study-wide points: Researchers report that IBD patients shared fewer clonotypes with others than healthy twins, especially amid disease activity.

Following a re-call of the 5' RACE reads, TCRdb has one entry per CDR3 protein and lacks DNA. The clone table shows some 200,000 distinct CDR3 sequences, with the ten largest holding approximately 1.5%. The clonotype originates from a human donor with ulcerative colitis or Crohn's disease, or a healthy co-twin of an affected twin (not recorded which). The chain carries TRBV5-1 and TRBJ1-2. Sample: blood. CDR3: CASSLEAAQLGYTF.